Below, 24 T cell receptor beta chains from the same sample are listed, as sequenced in a study of T cells in Graves' hyperthyroidism and ophthalmopathy. Amplification of TCR beta CDR3 regions was performed using RNA transcripts as template. The HTBI primer set was used in a first-round RT-PCR of the TCR CDR3. Each CDR3 protein is one row after TCRdb ran MiXCR on the multiplex PCR reads. The sample consists of roughly 700,000 distinct CDR3 sequences, roughly 17% of them appearing once. Sequences were obtained from blood. These receptor sequences come from a man aged 50 or older with Graves' hyperthyroidism.

In its sample, this clonotype was seen a few times. This may be a read error: a much more frequent sequence differs by one nucleotide. The rearrangement uses TRBV2 and TRBJ2-1; TRBD2 matches at 9 bases. V lost 11 bases to trimming and J lost 7 bases; unmatched junction nucleotides: 12. There are 14 residues in the CDR3. Germline-derived CDR1 and CDR2 are SNHLY and FYNNEI. The CDR3 spells CAGKWREGQNEQFF. The DNA for the CDR3 is TGTGCCGGCAAATGGCGGGAGGGCCAGAATGAGCAGTTCTTC.

This rearrangement joins TRBV12-3 or TRBV12-4 to TRBJ1-2, with TRBD1 matching over 7 bases. V dropped 5 bases and J dropped 3; count of bases not matched to a gene: 3. This CDR3 comprises 13 residues. Here the CDR3 reads CASSRQGHYGYTF. In nucleotides, the CDR3 is TGTGCCAGCAGTAGACAGGGTCACTATGGCTACACCTTC.

There are many counts of this clonotype. J is TRBJ2-2 and V is TRBV6-1; D is perhaps TRBD1 (6 bases). Germline CDR1 MNHNS, CDR2 SASEGT. Trimming pared 5 bases from V and 0 bases from J, leaving 13 bases between. CDR3 size: 16 residues. CDR3 loop: CASSQSGTPNTGELFF. The CDR3 region has the DNA TGTGCCAGCAGTCAATCCGGGACACCGAACACCGGGGAGCTGTTTTTT.

V gene TRBV9 combines with J gene TRBJ1-1; 7 bases are a match to TRBD1. Per germline, CDR1 SGDLS and CDR2 YYNGEE. CDR3 length: 16 residues. After removal of 0 bases from V and 2 bases from J, the junction contained 7 bases not matched to a gene. The CDR3 nucleotides read TGTGCCAGCAGCGTAGCAAGGGACAGCTTTAACACTGAAGCTTTCTTT. Its translation: CASSVARDSFNTEAFF. The variable domain in full, completed from reference TRBV9 and TRBJ1-1, reads DSGVTQTPKHLITATGQRVTLRCSPRSGDLSVYWYQQSLDQGLQFLIQYYNGEERAKGNILERFSAQQFPDLHSELNLSSLELGDSALYFCASSVARDSFNTEAFFGQGTRLTVV.

This clonotype was seen many times. The rearrangement links TRBV28 to TRBJ2-1, with 7 bases matching TRBD1. Per germline, CDR1 MDHEN and CDR2 SYDVKM. The CDR3 is 15 residues long. Germline trimming cut 5 bases from V and 6 bases from J; bases unmatched to any gene: 10. CDR3 bases: TGTGCCAGCAGTCTCGGGACAGCTTCGGTCAATGAGCAGTTCTTC. This translates into CASSLGTASVNEQFF.

This clonotype has more than one count but fewer than ten. The V and J genes are TRBV7-9 and TRBJ2-2, with a tentative D call TRBD2 (6 bases). CDR1 is SEHNR and CDR2 is FQNEAQ in the germline V gene (reference sequence). There are 15 residues in the CDR3. V dropped 1 base and J dropped 3 bases, with 9 bases sitting between them. The CDR3 reads CASSLGDWDTGELFF. CDR3 sequence (DNA): TGTGCCAGCAGCTTAGGGGACTGGGACACCGGGGAGCTGTTTTTT.

Ten or more counts support this clonotype. The chain employs TRBV20-1 and TRBJ1-6; 8 bases match TRBD1. There are 13 residues in the CDR3. Germline CDR1 and CDR2: DFQATT and SNEGSKA (reference sequence). V lost 3 bases to trimming and J lost 7 bases; unmatched junction nucleotides: 2. The CDR3 sequence: CSASRDRNSPLHF. CDR3 DNA sequence: TGCAGTGCTAGCAGGGACAGGAATTCACCCCTCCACTTT.

This clonotype was detected many times. V gene TRBV7-2 combines with J gene TRBJ2-1, with 8 bases matching TRBD1. The V segment lost 5 bases and the J segment 4 bases; nucleotides outside the gene matches: 10. The germline V gene has CDR1 SGHTA and CDR2 FQGNSA. This CDR3 is 16 amino acids long. In DNA form, the CDR3 reads TGTGCCAGCAGCCTCACGAGGACAGGGTCATACAATGAGCAGTTCTTC. Amino acid sequence: CASSLTRTGSYNEQFF.

The sample holds many counts of this clonotype. V and J are TRBV6-2 or TRBV6-3 and TRBJ2-1; 8 bases align to TRBD1. The CDR3 sequence is 15 residues long. Germline loops: CDR1 MNHEY, CDR2 SVGEGT. The trim removed 5 bases at V and 3 bases at J, leaving 6 bases unmatched. This CDR3 is CASSHGTGDYNEQFF. The CDR3 DNA follows: TGTGCCAGCAGTCACGGGACAGGAGACTACAATGAGCAGTTCTTC.

This clonotype appeared a few times. The chain couples TRBV2 to TRBJ1-1, with D possibly being TRBD1 (5 bases). This CDR3 is built from 12 residues. Germline V gene sequence: CDR1 SNHLY, CDR2 FYNNEI. V lost 10 bases and J 6 bases, leaving 15 bases between the germline ends. The CDR3 sequence is CATQLGQSEAFF. CDR3 nucleotides: TGTGCCACCCAACTGGGGCAGTCTGAAGCTTTCTTT.

This clonotype was found a few times. This chain uses TRBV24-1 with TRBJ1-5, with 9 bases matching TRBD1. Germline V gene data show CDR1 as KGHDR and CDR2 as SFDVKD. After removal of 6 bases from V and 3 bases from J, the junction contained 2 bases not matched to a gene. The CDR3 spans 14 residues. CDR3 bases: TGTGCCACCAGTCGGGACAGGGTCAATCAGCCCCAGCATTTT. Translation gives CATSRDRVNQPQHF.

The V gene is TRBV30, the J gene TRBJ1-3; D perhaps matches TRBD1 (6 bases). V was clipped by 7 bases and J by 1 base, with 23 bases between them. This CDR3 region has 17 residues. Germline V lookup: CDR1 GTSNPN, CDR2 SVGIG (reference sequence). The CDR3 bases are TGTGCCTCGACCGGGACAACTCTTAGGCGGTCTGGAAACACCATATATTTT. The encoded protein is CASTGTTLRRSGNTIYF.

The gene calls are TRBV6-2 or TRBV6-3 and TRBJ1-1; D gene uncertain. The CDR3 length is 16 residues. V was shortened by 5 bases and J by 9 bases, with 25 bases between the two germline ends. Germline V gene data show CDR1 as MNHEY and CDR2 as SVGEGT. The DNA for the CDR3 is TGTGCCAGCAGTGACCCCCCGGGAGTGGGAGACCTTCAAGCTTTCTTT. Amino acids: CASSDPPGVGDLQAFF.

This clonotype was observed at least ten times. V usage is TRBV15 and J usage is TRBJ2-1, with 12 bases aligning to TRBD2. This CDR3 comprises 19 residues. CDR1 is LNHNV, CDR2 YYDKDF, per germline (reference sequence). The V and J ends lost 0 bases and 3 bases, in that order; junction bases with no gene match: 9. The CDR3 here is CATSRDPASGRGRYNEQFF. The CDR3 DNA is TGTGCCACCAGCAGAGATCCGGCTAGCGGGAGGGGACGCTACAATGAGCAGTTCTTC.

The chain carries TRBV6-1 and TRBJ1-5; no clear D. Germline CDR1 MNHNS, CDR2 SASEGT. This CDR3 region has 15 residues. Trimming removed 6 bases from V and 0 bases from J, with 12 bases in between. For the CDR3, the DNA is TGTGCCAGCAGCCCCGGGATCTTTAGCAATCAGCCCCAGCATTTT. This sequence encodes CASSPGIFSNQPQHF.

The CDR3 is CATSRDRGDGYTF. The CDR3 region has the DNA TGTGCCACCTCGAGGGACAGGGGCGATGGCTACACCTTC. The chain couples TRBV27 to TRBJ1-2; TRBD1 agrees at 10 bases. CDR1 MNHEY and CDR2 SMNVEV come from the germline V gene (reference sequence). The trim removed 10 bases at V and 6 bases at J, leaving 8 bases unmatched. The CDR3 consists of 13 residues.

The chain links TRBV6-1 to TRBJ2-5; 12 nucleotides match TRBD1. Germline V CDR1 and CDR2: MNHNS, SASEGT. V was clipped by 11 bases and J by 5 bases; unmatched bases: 12. The CDR3 is 15 residues long. Written as DNA, the CDR3 is TGTGCCGGCAACGATGGGACAGGGGGCTGGGAGACCCAGTACTTC. Its protein is CAGNDGTGGWETQYF.

This chain links TRBV29-1 with TRBJ2-7; 8 bases are shared with TRBD1. The CDR3 runs 14 residues. J was trimmed by 2 bases and V by 3 bases; bases with no gene match: 6. CDR1 SQVTM and CDR2 ANQGSEA come from the germline V gene. CDR3 sequence reads: CSVERQGKPYEQYF. CDR3 nucleotides: TGCAGCGTTGAGAGACAGGGGAAGCCCTACGAGCAGTACTTC.

There are many counts of this clonotype. V and J are TRBV20-1 and TRBJ2-1; TRBD1 agrees at 10 bases. This CDR3 comprises 19 residues. V shed 3 bases and J 1 base; nucleotides not matched to a gene: 15. The germline CDR1 and CDR2 sequences are DFQATT and SNEGSKA (reference sequence). In DNA form, the CDR3 reads TGCAGTGCTAGCCCCGGATTGGGACAGGGGAAAGAATCCTACAATGAGCAGTTCTTC. It specifies CSASPGLGQGKESYNEQFF.

The chain is built from TRBV28 and TRBJ2-1, with TRBD2 matching 8 bases. Per the germline V gene, CDR1 is MDHEN and CDR2 is SYDVKM. Losses at the gene ends were 5 bases for V and 15 bases for J; bases not matched to a gene: 12. The CDR3 runs 13 residues. The CDR3 DNA sequence: TGTGCCAGCAGTCCCTTGGGCCAGGGGACTAGGTTCTTC. This translates into CASSPLGQGTRFF. Full variable domain (outside the CDR3, taken from reference TRBV28 and TRBJ2-1): DVKVTQSSRYLVKRTGEKVFLECVQDMDHENMFWYRQDPGLGLRLIYFSYDVKMKEKGDIPEGYSVSREKKERFSLILESASTNQTSMYLCASSPLGQGTRFFGPGTRLTVL.

This clonotype was counted many times. The V call is TRBV7-3, the J call TRBJ2-1; possibly TRBD1 or TRBD2 for D (5 bases each). This CDR3 comprises 15 residues. Trimming pared 2 bases from V and 6 bases from J, leaving 14 bases between. Germline CDR1 SGHTA, CDR2 FQGTGA. The CDR3 DNA follows: TGTGCCAGCAGCTTAGCTGGGGGATCGTTCAATGAGCAGTTCTTC. The encoded protein is CASSLAGGSFNEQFF.

This clonotype has a count of ten or more. This chain uses TRBV28 with TRBJ2-7, with 7 nucleotides matching TRBD2. This CDR3 has 12 amino acids. V was clipped by 4 bases and J by 5 bases; unmatched bases: 2. Germline loops: CDR1 MDHEN, CDR2 SYDVKM. The CDR3 region has the DNA TGTGCCAGCAGTTGGGAGGGGAACGAGCAGTACTTC. Its protein product is CASSWEGNEQYF.

This clonotype was detected a few times. V is TRBV20-1 and J is TRBJ1-1, with a tentative D call TRBD1 (6 bases). Germline V gene sequence: CDR1 DFQATT, CDR2 SNEGSKA (reference sequence). V was cut by 5 bases and J by 0 bases, with 13 bases left in between. The CDR3 consists of 14 residues. The CDR3 is CSAPDRIMNTEAFF. The DNA for the CDR3 is TGCAGTGCTCCCGACAGGATCATGAACACTGAAGCTTTCTTT.

This clonotype was seen ten or more times. The junction does not match germline at one end; this may be a read error. The chain uses TRBV5-1 and TRBJ1-1; D unresolved. CDR3 length: 13 residues. Germline assignment: CDR1 SGHRS and CDR2 YFSETQ. The CDR3 spells CASSLTPNTEAFF. DNA for the CDR3: TGTGCCAGCAGTTTGACGCCTAACACTGAAGCTTTCTTT.